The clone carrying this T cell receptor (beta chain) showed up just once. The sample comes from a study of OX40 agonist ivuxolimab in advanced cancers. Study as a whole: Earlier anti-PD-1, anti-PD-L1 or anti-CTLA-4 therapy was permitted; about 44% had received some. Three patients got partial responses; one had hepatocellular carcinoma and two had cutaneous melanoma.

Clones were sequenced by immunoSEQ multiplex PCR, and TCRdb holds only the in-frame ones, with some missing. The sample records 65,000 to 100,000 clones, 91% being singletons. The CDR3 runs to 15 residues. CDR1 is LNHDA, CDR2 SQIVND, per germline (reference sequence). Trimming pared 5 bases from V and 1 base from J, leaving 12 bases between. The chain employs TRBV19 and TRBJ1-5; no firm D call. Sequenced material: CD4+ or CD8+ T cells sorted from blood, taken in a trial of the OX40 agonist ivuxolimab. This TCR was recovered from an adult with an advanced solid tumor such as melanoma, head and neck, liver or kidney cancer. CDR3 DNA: TGTGCCAGTAGTCTGTCGACGGGAAGCAATCAGCCCCAGCATTTT. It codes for CASSLSTGSNQPQHF. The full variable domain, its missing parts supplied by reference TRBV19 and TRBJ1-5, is DGGITQSPKYLFRKEGQNVTLSCEQNLNHDAMYWYRQDPGQGLRLIYYSQIVNDFQKGDIAEGYSVSREKKESFPLTVTSAQKNPTAFYLCASSLSTGSNQPQHFGDGTRLSIL.